The T cell receptor beta chain described here comes from a study of blood T cell repertoires in COVID-19. Study-level background: Samples came from the United States, Italy and Spain, spanning acute and convalescent COVID-19. In each case, the material was cDNA or gDNA derived from T cells, B-cell-depleted T cells, or PBMCs.

Germline V gene lookup returns CDR1 SEHNR and CDR2 FQNEAQ (reference sequence). V was trimmed by 5 bases and J by 5 bases, leaving 10 bases between them. The CDR3 runs to 12 residues. A Seattle source enrolled patients during active infection and followed them longitudinally. Under the authors' procedure: Estimates of nucleated cell counts were drawn from the amplification of reference gene primers. Repertoires were generated with immunoSEQ multiplex PCR, while TCRdb's copy carries only in-frame clones and drops some. V, J and clone size reflect that table, while D and trimming were determined from the DNA. The data hold about 440,000 clones, with roughly 88% observed a single time.

Sample: peripheral blood. This clonotype originated in a woman in her forties or fifties with COVID-19, enrolled during active disease. The chain carries TRBV7-9 and TRBJ2-7, with a weak D call TRBD1 (6 bases). The CDR3 sequence is CASSPGTNEQYF. CDR3 coding DNA: TGTGCCAGCAGCCCCGGGACAAACGAGCAGTACTTC.